The source of this T cell receptor (beta chain) is a study of blood T cell repertoires in COVID-19. Study-wide context: COVID-19 samples from acute and convalescent phases originated in the United States, Italy and Spain. Sample material is recorded as cDNA or gDNA derived from T cells, B-cell-depleted T cells, or PBMCs.

Authors' methods: It was from reference gene primer amplification that nucleated cell counts were estimated. Sequencing used immunoSEQ multiplex PCR; TCRdb keeps in-frame clones, though not all of them. V, J and clone size were drawn from that table, and D and trimming were deduced from the DNA. The sample gives approximately 270,000 clones, approximately 91% of which show up once; roughly 2.3% is in the top ten. The ends were cut back, 3 bases at V and 7 bases at J, with 12 bases in the middle. Germline CDR1 and CDR2: SGHDN and FVKESK. The CDR3 extends over 13 amino acids. The genes are TRBV14 and TRBJ1-2; a possible D gene is TRBD1 (6 bases). The sample taken for sequencing was peripheral blood. This TCR was recovered from a man aged 45-65 years with acute or convalescent COVID-19. The CDR3 DNA is TGTGCCAGCAGCCAGCGGGGGGCGTTTGGCTACACCTTC. As protein: CASSQRGAFGYTF.